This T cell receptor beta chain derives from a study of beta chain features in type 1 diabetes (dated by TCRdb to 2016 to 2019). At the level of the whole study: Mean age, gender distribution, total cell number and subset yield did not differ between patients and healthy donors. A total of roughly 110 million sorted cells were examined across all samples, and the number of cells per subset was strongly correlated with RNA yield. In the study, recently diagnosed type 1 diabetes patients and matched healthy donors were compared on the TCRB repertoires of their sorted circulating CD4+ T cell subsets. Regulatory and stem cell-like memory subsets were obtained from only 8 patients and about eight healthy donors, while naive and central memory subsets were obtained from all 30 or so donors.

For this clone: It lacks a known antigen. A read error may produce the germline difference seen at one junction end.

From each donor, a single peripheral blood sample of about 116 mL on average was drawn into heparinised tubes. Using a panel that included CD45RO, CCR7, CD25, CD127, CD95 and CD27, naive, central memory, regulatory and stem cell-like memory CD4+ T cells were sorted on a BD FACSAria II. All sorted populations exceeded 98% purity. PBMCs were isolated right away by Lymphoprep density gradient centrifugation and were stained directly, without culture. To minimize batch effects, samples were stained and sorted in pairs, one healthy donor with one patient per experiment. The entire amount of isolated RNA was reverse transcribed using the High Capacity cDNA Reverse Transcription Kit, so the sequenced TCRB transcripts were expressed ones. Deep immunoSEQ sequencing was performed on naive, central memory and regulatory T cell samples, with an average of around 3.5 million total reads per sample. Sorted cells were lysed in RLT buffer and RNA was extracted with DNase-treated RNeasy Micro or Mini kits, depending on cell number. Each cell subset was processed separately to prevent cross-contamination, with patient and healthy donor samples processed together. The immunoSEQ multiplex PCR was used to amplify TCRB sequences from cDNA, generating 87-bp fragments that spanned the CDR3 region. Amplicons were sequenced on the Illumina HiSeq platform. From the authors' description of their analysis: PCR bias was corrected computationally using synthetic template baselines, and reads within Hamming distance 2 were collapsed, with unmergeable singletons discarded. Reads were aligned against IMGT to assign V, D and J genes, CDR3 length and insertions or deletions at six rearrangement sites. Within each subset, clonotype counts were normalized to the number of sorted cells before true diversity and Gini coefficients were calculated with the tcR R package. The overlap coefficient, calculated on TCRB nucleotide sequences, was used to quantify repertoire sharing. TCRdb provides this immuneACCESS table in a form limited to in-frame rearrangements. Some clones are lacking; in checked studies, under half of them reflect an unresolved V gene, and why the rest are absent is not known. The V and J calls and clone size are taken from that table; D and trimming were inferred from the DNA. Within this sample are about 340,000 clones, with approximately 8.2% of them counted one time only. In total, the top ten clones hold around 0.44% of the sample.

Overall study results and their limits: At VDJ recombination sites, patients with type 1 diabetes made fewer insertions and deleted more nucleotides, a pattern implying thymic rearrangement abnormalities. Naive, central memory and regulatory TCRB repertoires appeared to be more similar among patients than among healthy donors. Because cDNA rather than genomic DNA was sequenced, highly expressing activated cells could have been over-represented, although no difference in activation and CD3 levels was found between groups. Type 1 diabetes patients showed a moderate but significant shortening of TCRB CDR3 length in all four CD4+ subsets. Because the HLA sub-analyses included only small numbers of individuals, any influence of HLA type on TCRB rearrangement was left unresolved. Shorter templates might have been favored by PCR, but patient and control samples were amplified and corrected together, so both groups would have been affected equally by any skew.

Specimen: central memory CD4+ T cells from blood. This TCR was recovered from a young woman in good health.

The CDR3 reads as follows: CASSYSGGSHNEQFF. In nucleotide form, the sequence is TGTGCCAGCAGTTACTCGGGGGGCTCCCACAATGAGCAGTTCTTC. This chain joins TRBV6-5 to TRBJ2-1; the D call is tentative, TRBD1 or TRBD2, as each matches 6 bases. There are 15 amino acids in the CDR3, from cysteine to phenylalanine inclusive. Just CDR3 DNA is preserved here, 45 bases in frame from base 1. Via the germline V gene, CDR1 is MNHEY and CDR2 SVGAGI.